The TCR beta chain described here comes from a study of blood T cell repertoires in COVID-19. This table comes from immunoSEQ multiplex PCR, and its TCRdb copy is limited to in-frame clones, with some not included. The sample lists roughly 150,000 clones, 87% occurring once. Germline assignment: CDR1 SQVTM and CDR2 ANQGSEA. V dropped 7 bases and J dropped 5 bases, with 17 bases sitting between them. This CDR3 spans 13 amino acids. This clone has a handful of counts. Material for sequencing was peripheral blood. The source is a human donor in a cohort sampled during active COVID-19. The chain couples TRBV29-1 to TRBJ2-5; the D gene is possibly TRBD1 (6 bases). Here the CDR3 reads CSGSGTTGETQYF. DNA for the CDR3: TGCAGCGGCTCCGGGACGACAGGCGAGACCCAGTACTTC.